This paragraph covers one T cell receptor beta chain sequence. Its antigen is unidentified. The data belong to a study of lymphopenia after photon versus proton radiotherapy. Repertoires were generated with immunoSEQ multiplex PCR, while TCRdb's copy carries only in-frame clones and drops some. The data show approximately 17,000 clones, approximately 82% seen once. V was pared by 4 bases and J by 3 bases, with 13 bases between. CDR3 length: 14 residues. Germline V gene data show CDR1 as MNHEY and CDR2 as SMNVEV (reference sequence). Study results and limitations: Larger post-nadir TCR diversity loss correlated inversely with survival in deceased patients. After the lymphocyte nadir, photon-treated repertoires showed oligoclonal expansion, especially of CD8+ Temra cells. Relative stability marked proton patients; photon patients lost diversity and naive cells.

This receptor was taken from an older man with pancreatic cancer. Material: peripheral blood, obtained from a patient treated with proton-based radiotherapy. J is TRBJ2-7 and V is TRBV27; D not certain. The CDR3 reads CASSYQHSHYEQYF. CDR3 nucleotides: TGTGCCAGCAGTTATCAGCACTCCCACTACGAGCAGTACTTC.